Listed here are 12 T cell receptor beta chains from one sample, sequenced in a study of blood T cells in healthy people across ages. The authors ran a second PCR of 7 to 11 cycles using a sample-barcoded 5' primer and a J-beta primer mix. TCRdb analysed the 5' RACE reads with MiXCR anew, one entry per CDR3 protein. This table has around 1,000,000 distinct CDR3 sequences, less than 25% appearing once. Separately, the same data were catalogued under a study of T cells of mothers and their children.

Source material: blood. The receptors here all came from a girl aged 2 to 10 in good health.

The chain's CDR3 is CAIGSEHEQFF. Here the CDR3 DNA reads TGTGCCATCGGGTCGGAACATGAGCAGTTCTTC. The chain recombines TRBV10-3 with TRBJ2-1; no reliable D call. Trimming pared 8 bases from V and 8 bases from J, leaving 10 bases between. CDR3 length: 11 amino acids. Looked up from germline, CDR1 is ENHRY and CDR2 is SYGVKD.

This clonotype was seen more than once but under ten times. The genes are TRBV7-2 and TRBJ1-1; D not certain. Germline V lookup: CDR1 SGHTA, CDR2 FQGNSA. Trimming stripped 5 bases from V and 0 bases from J, with 13 bases between. CDR3 length: 15 residues. DNA of the CDR3: TGTGCCAGCAGCCGGACGGCTAATTTGAACACTGAAGCTTTCTTT. It translates to CASSRTANLNTEAFF.

This clonotype was seen only a few times. The V gene is TRBV29-1, the J gene TRBJ2-1, with D perhaps assigned TRBD1 or TRBD2 (6 bases each). The CDR3 spans 15 residues. V lost 4 bases and J 0 bases, leaving 13 bases between the germline ends. Looked up from germline, CDR1 is SQVTM and CDR2 is ANQGSEA. DNA of the CDR3: TGCAGCGTTGTCGGGGGACATCGCTCCTACAATGAGCAGTTCTTC. This gives the protein CSVVGGHRSYNEQFF.

V and J are TRBV20-1 and TRBJ2-2, with D possibly being TRBD2 (5 bases). The germline V gene has CDR1 DFQATT and CDR2 SNEGSKA (reference sequence). The CDR3 loop spans 13 amino acids. V was clipped by 4 bases and J by 4 bases, with 10 bases between them. CDR3 loop: CSANEGVTGELFF. For the CDR3, the DNA is TGCAGTGCTAATGAGGGAGTCACCGGGGAGCTGTTTTTT.

The V gene is TRBV7-9, the J gene TRBJ2-3; D is perhaps TRBD1 or TRBD2 (6 bases each). The CDR3 contains 15 residues. The V end lost 3 bases, the J end lost 5 bases, and 15 bases lay between the germline ends. Germline values: CDR1 SEHNR, CDR2 FQNEAQ (reference sequence). CDR3: CASSLSLGGVDTQYF. CDR3 DNA sequence: TGTGCCAGCAGCTTGTCTTTGGGGGGCGTAGATACGCAGTATTTT.

The gene calls are TRBV20-1 and TRBJ2-3; unclear D gene. The CDR3 contains 11 residues. Deletions cut 1 base from V and 6 bases from J, with 5 bases between. Looked up from germline, CDR1 is DFQATT and CDR2 is SNEGSKA (reference sequence). The CDR3 DNA reads TGCAGTGCTAGAGCCCCGGATACGCAGTATTTT. Protein sequence: CSARAPDTQYF.

This clonotype was seen a few times. The V and J genes are TRBV7-2 and TRBJ2-5; no definite D call. Germline CDR1 SGHTA, CDR2 FQGNSA. The CDR3 sequence is 11 residues long. Trimming shortened V by 1 base and J by 11 bases, and 8 bases separated the two germline ends. The CDR3 DNA follows: TGTGCCAGCAGCTTAGGCCTACAGCAGTACTTC. It translates to CASSLGLQQYF.

This clonotype came up a few times. This CDR3 reads CASKGPQETQYF. Here the CDR3 DNA reads TGTGCCAGCAAAGGTCCACAAGAGACCCAGTACTTC. The genes are TRBV12-3 or TRBV12-4 and TRBJ2-5; no definite D call. The CDR3 sequence is 12 residues long. Trimming removed 7 bases from V and 2 bases from J, with 8 bases in between.

This clonotype occurred a few times. The chain has TRBV9 and TRBJ2-5, with a possible D match to TRBD1 (6 bases). The CDR3 totals 15 residues. Germline assignment: CDR1 SGDLS and CDR2 YYNGEE. Trimming took 2 bases from V and 2 from J, leaving 13 bases between them. The CDR3 coding sequence is TGTGCCAGCAGCGTCACGACAGGAACTCAAGAGACCCAGTACTTC. This encodes CASSVTTGTQETQYF.

The DNA of the CDR3 is TGTGCCAGCAGCCTTCAGGGGGCTGGAGGGGAAAAACTGTTTTTT. Protein: CASSLQGAGGEKLFF. The chain employs TRBV7-9 and TRBJ1-4, with 8 nucleotides matching TRBD1. J was trimmed by 8 bases and V by 5 bases; bases with no gene match: 10. Germline V gene lookup returns CDR1 SEHNR and CDR2 FQNEAQ (reference sequence). The CDR3 runs to 15 residues.

This clonotype was seen a handful of times. The rearrangement joins TRBV21-1 to TRBJ2-7; the DNA was not used to check the table's D call, TRBD1. TRBV21-1 corresponds to a pseudogene. The CDR3 runs to 16 residues. CDR3 bases: TGTGCCAGCACCCAAGGGGGGACAGGGGACTCCTACGAGCAGTACTTC. Its protein is CASTQGGTGDSYEQYF.

This rearrangement joins TRBV15 to TRBJ1-1; weak D call: TRBD1 (5 bases). The V and J ends lost 3 bases and 11 bases respectively, with 13 bases between them. The CDR3 covers 12 residues. CDR1 is LNHNV and CDR2 is YYDKDF in the germline V gene (reference sequence). As DNA, the CDR3 is TGTGCCACCAGCAGGGCTCAGAAGGGGGCTTTCTTT. Protein sequence: CATSRAQKGAFF.